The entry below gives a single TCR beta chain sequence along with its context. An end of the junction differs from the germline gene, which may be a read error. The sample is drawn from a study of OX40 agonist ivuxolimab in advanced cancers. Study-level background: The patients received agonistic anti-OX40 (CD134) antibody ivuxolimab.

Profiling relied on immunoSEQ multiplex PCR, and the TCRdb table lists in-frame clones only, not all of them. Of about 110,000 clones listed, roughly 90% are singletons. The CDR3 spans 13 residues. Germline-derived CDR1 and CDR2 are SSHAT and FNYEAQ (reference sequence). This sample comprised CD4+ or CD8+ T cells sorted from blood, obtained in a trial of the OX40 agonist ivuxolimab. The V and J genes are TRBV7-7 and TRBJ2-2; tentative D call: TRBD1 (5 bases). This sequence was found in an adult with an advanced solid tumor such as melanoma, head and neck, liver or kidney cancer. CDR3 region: CASTTGNTGELFF. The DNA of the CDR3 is TGTGCTAGCACCACAGGGAACACCGGGGAGCTGTTTTTT.